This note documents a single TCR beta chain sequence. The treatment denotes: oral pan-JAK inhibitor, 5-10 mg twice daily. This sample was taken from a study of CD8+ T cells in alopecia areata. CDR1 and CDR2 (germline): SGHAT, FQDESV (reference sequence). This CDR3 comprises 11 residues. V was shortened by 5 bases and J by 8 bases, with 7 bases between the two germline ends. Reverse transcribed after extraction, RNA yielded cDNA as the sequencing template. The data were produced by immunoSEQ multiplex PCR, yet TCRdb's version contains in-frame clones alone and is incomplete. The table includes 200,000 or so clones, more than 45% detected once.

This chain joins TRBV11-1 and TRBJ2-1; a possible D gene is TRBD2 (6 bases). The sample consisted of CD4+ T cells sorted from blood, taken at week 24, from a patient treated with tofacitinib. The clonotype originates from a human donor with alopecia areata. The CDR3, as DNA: TGTGCCAGCAGCCGGGAGTATGAGCAGTTCTTC. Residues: CASSREYEQFF.